The rows below give T cell receptor beta chains drawn from one sample of a study of blood T cell repertoires in COVID-19. Measured with immunoSEQ multiplex PCR; TCRdb has only the in-frame clones, and not every one. The sample records 30,000 to 40,000 clones, 75% to 95% being singletons. The specimen sequenced was peripheral blood. The source of these receptors is a woman of 80 years or more with acute or convalescent COVID-19. CDR3s include the opening cysteine and the closing phenylalanine or tryptophan. Each record gives: D gene, V gene, clone size, J gene, CDR3 DNA, CDR3 protein. A D gene is named only where the DNA matches it firmly. Size values are once, few and many counts, or a class for expanded clones, and some rows have none.

.,TRBV12-5,once,TRBJ2-1,TGTGCTAGTCAATGGGGGCCGGGGAATGAGCAGTTCTTC,CASQWGPGNEQFF
TRBD2,TRBV6-5,.,TRBJ2-3,TGTGCCAGCAGAATAGCGGGGGCCGCAGATACGCAGTATTTT,CASRIAGAADTQYF
.,TRBV13,.,TRBJ1-5,TGTGCCAGCAGCTTGCGGGGCCAGCCCCAGCATTTT,CASSLRGQPQHF
.,TRBV5-1,.,TRBJ1-6,TGCGCCAGCAGCTTGGATTCCCTTGCCCGCACAACGCCTCTTAATTCACCCCTCCACTTT,CASSLDSLARTTPLNSPLHF
TRBD2,TRBV6-2/TRBV6-3,.,TRBJ2-5,TGTGCCAGCAGTTACTGGTCGCGGGGGCAAGAGACCCAGTACTTC,CASSYWSRGQETQYF
TRBD1,TRBV7-9,.,TRBJ1-5,TGTGCCAGCAGCGGACTCCGGGACAGGGACAGCAATCAGCCCCAGCATTTT,CASSGLRDRDSNQPQHF
TRBD1,TRBV5-1,.,TRBJ1-2,TGCGCCAGCAGCTTGGGGACAGGGGGCGATTACACCTTC,CASSLGTGGDYTF
.,TRBV7-9,.,TRBJ2-5,TGTGCCAGCAGCTTAAGTGTGGCACCCCAAGAGACCCAGTACTTC,CASSLSVAPQETQYF
.,TRBV30,.,TRBJ2-1,TGTGCCTGGAGTCCTCTCGGGAAGGGCTACAATGAGCAGTTCTTC,CAWSPLGKGYNEQFF
TRBD1,TRBV10-3,.,TRBJ1-5,TGTGCCATCAGTGAGTCGACAGGGCTCCTCAATCAGCCCCAGCATTTT,CAISESTGLLNQPQHF
TRBD2,TRBV7-2,.,TRBJ2-1,TGTGCCAGCAGCTTGGGGGGGATCTCATGGGGCAATGAGCAGTTCTTC,CASSLGGISWGNEQFF
TRBD1,TRBV18,.,TRBJ2-7,TGTGCCAGCTCAACGGACAGGGGCATGGGGCAGTACTTC,CASSTDRGMGQYF
TRBD1,TRBV30,.,TRBJ1-2,TGTGCCTCTACCTCAGGACAGGGGCTTGTTTACGGCTACACCTTC,CASTSGQGLVYGYTF
TRBD1,TRBV6-5,few,TRBJ1-5,TGTGCCAGCAGGCTGGACAGGAATAGCAATCAGCCCCAGCATTTT,CASRLDRNSNQPQHF
.,TRBV19,.,TRBJ1-2,TGTGCCAGTAAACGGGGGGGCTATGGCTACACCTTC,CASKRGGYGYTF
TRBD2,TRBV10-3,.,TRBJ2-1,TGTGCCATCAGTGAAACCGGGACTAGCGGGAGGAATGAGCAGTTCTTC,CAISETGTSGRNEQFF
TRBD1,TRBV11-3,once,TRBJ2-5,TGTGCCAGCAGCACAGACAGGGTTCAGACCCAGTACTTC,CASSTDRVQTQYF
.,TRBV5-1,once,TRBJ1-1,TGCGCCAGCAGCGTGACAGTCGACACTGAAGCTTTCTTT,CASSVTVDTEAFF
.,TRBV7-3,.,TRBJ1-4,TGTGCCAGCAGCTTAAGAGCAGGGCCGAGTGAAAAACTGTTTTTT,CASSLRAGPSEKLFF
TRBD1,TRBV7-9,.,TRBJ2-1,TGTGCCAGCAGACAGACAGGGGACAATGAGCAGTTCTTC,CASRQTGDNEQFF
TRBD1,TRBV5-4,.,TRBJ1-1,TGTGCCAGCAGCCAAGGGGGCAGGGACACTGAAGCTTTCTTT,CASSQGGRDTEAFF
TRBD1,TRBV3-1/TRBV3-2,.,TRBJ1-1,TGTGCCAGCAGCCGGGACAGTGGCAGGGCTTTCTTT,CASSRDSGRAFF
.,TRBV25-1,.,TRBJ1-3,TGTGCCAGCAGTACCAGGGGTTCTGGAAACACCATATATTTT,CASSTRGSGNTIYF
.,TRBV12-3/TRBV12-4,.,TRBJ1-1,TGTGCCAGCAGTCGGGGGGTGAACACTGAAGCTTTCTTT,CASSRGVNTEAFF
.,TRBV15,.,TRBJ1-5,TGTGCCACCAGCAGACAGAATCATAATCAGCCCCAGCATTTT,CATSRQNHNQPQHF
.,TRBV27,.,TRBJ2-5,TGTGCCAGCAGTTTAGGGCTCCACAAAGAGACCCAGTACTTC,CASSLGLHKETQYF
TRBD1,TRBV5-1,.,TRBJ2-1,TGCGCCAGCAGCTTGGAGGGGGCTGGGTACAATGAGCAGTTCTTC,CASSLEGAGYNEQFF
TRBD1,TRBV5-1,.,TRBJ1-6,TGCGCCAGCAGCTCCACCCTGACAGGGGGCCCTGATTCACCCCTCCACTTT,CASSSTLTGGPDSPLHF
TRBD1,TRBV11-2,.,TRBJ2-2,TGTGCCAGCAGCTTAGAACTAGGGTTAACGGGACAGCGTACAACCGGGGAGCTGTTTTTT,CASSLELGLTGQRTTGELFF
TRBD1,TRBV6-5,.,TRBJ1-1,TGTGCCAGCAGATCGACAGGGGGAGCTGAAGCTTTCTTT,CASRSTGGAEAFF
TRBD2,TRBV12-5,.,TRBJ2-1,TGTGCTAGTGGTTTAACGCGGACTAGCGGGGGGGATTACAATGAGCAGTTCTTC,CASGLTRTSGGDYNEQFF
.,TRBV21-1,.,TRBJ1-6,TGTGCCAGCTATCCCGGGAGGTACGTTACCCCAGGGAGCGGGGCCTATAATTCACCCCTCCACTTT,CASYPGRYVTPGSGAYNSPLHF
TRBD1,TRBV6-5,once,TRBJ1-2,TGTGCCAGCAGTCGGGACAGACGTAACTATGGCTACACCTTC,CASSRDRRNYGYTF
TRBD2,TRBV5-5,once,TRBJ2-3,TGTGCCAGCAGTCTAGCGGGGGGGGACACAGATACGCAGTATTTT,CASSLAGGDTDTQYF
.,TRBV5-4,.,TRBJ1-1,TGTGCCAGCAGCTTGGAAGGGGTGAACACTGAAGCTTTCTTT,CASSLEGVNTEAFF
.,TRBV5-1,.,TRBJ1-1,TGCGCCAGCAGCCAAACAGGGATGGGGGTCACTGAAGCTTTCTTT,CASSQTGMGVTEAFF
.,TRBV15,.,TRBJ1-1,TGTGCCACCAGCAGAGATTATGGTAGAGAGGGAGCCACTGAAGCTTTCTTT,CATSRDYGREGATEAFF
TRBD1,TRBV19,.,TRBJ1-2,TGTGCCAGTAGTCCTCCAGACAGGGACTATGGCTACACCTTC,CASSPPDRDYGYTF
.,TRBV7-6,.,TRBJ2-5,TGTGCCAGCAGCTTAACCCCCCCTAGCGTCCAAGAGACCCAGTACTTC,CASSLTPPSVQETQYF
.,TRBV18,.,TRBJ2-2,TGTGCCAGCTCCCCCGGACTCACCACCGGGGAGCTGTTTTTT,CASSPGLTTGELFF
.,TRBV11-2,.,TRBJ2-1,TGTGCCAGCAGCTTAGTTATTAGCTCTAGCAGCTCCTACAATGAGCAGTTCTTC,CASSLVISSSSSYNEQFF
.,TRBV18,.,TRBJ1-5,TGTGCCAGCTCAACAGAGATTAGCAATCAGCCCCAGCATTTT,CASSTEISNQPQHF
TRBD1,TRBV11-3,.,TRBJ1-6,TGTGCCAGCAGCCCGAGACAGGGGGTTCACATACCACCCCTCCACTTT,CASSPRQGVHIPPLHF
.,TRBV5-1,once,TRBJ1-1,TGCGCCAGCAAAAAACAGGAGAACACTGAAGCTTTCTTT,CASKKQENTEAFF
.,TRBV5-1,.,TRBJ1-1,TGCGCCAGCAGCTTGGCATCCGGGGGCACTGAAGCTTTCTTT,CASSLASGGTEAFF
.,TRBV7-3,.,TRBJ1-3,TGTGCCAGCAGCTCCGCAGCGGGGGCTGGAAACACCATATATTTT,CASSSAAGAGNTIYF
TRBD1,TRBV7-2,.,TRBJ2-5,TGTGCCAGCAGCTTAGGAGGCTGGACAGGGAAAGAGACCCAGTACTTC,CASSLGGWTGKETQYF
TRBD2,TRBV9,.,TRBJ2-5,TGTGCCAGCAGCCCCGGGGGGGGGAACCAAGAGACCCAGTACTTC,CASSPGGGNQETQYF
.,TRBV7-8,.,TRBJ2-3,TGTGCCAGCAGCTGGCCAAAGAACGAGGGCGAAGTGGCAGATACGCAGTATTTT,CASSWPKNEGEVADTQYF
TRBD1,TRBV4-2,.,TRBJ1-5,TGTGCCAGCAGCCCCCGAGGGACAGGGGGACAGCCCCAGCATTTT,CASSPRGTGGQPQHF
.,TRBV18,.,TRBJ1-4,TGTGCCAGCTCACCTCGGGGATTGACTAATGAAAAACTGTTTTTT,CASSPRGLTNEKLFF
.,TRBV11-2,.,TRBJ1-6,TGTGCCAGCAGCTTCACGGACTTGGGTTCCCTCCACTTT,CASSFTDLGSLHF
.,TRBV21-1,.,TRBJ1-5,TGTGCCAGCAGCAAAGACCGGACAGGGACAAACAATCAGCCCCAGCATTTT,CASSKDRTGTNNQPQHF